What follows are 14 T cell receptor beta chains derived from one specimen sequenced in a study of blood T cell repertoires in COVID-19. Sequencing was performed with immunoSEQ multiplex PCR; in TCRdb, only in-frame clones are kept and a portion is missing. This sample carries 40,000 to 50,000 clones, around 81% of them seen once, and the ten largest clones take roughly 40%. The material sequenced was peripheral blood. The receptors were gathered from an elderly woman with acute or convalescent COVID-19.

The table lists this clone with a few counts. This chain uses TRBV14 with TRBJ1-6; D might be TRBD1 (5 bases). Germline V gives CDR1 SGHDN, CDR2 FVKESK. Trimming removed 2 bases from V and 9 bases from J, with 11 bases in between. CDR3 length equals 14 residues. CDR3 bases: TGTGCCAGCAGCCAAACGGGGCGGGGTTCACCCCTCCACTTT. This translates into CASSQTGRGSPLHF.

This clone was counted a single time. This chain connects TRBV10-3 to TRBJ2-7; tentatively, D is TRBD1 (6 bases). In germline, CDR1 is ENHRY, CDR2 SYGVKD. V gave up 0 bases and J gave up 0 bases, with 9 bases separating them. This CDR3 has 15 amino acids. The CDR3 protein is CAISESSDSSYEQYF. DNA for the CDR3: TGTGCCATCAGTGAGTCGTCGGACAGCTCCTACGAGCAGTACTTC.

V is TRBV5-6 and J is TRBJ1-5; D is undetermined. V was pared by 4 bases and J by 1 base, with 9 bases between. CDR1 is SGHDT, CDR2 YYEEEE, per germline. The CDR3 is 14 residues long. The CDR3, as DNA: TGTGCCAGCAGCCCAGCGGGGAGCAATCAGCCCCAGCATTTT. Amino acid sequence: CASSPAGSNQPQHF.

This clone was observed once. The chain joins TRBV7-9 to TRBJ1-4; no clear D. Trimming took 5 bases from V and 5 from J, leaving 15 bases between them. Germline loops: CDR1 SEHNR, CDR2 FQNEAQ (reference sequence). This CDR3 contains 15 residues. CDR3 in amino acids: CASSQNSQRNEKLFF. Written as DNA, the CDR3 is TGTGCCAGCAGCCAGAACAGTCAACGGAATGAAAAACTGTTTTTT.

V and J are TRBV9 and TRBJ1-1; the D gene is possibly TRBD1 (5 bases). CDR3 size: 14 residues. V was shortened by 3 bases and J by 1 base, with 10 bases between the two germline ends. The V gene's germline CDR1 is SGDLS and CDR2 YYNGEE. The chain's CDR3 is CASSGGTGNTEAFF. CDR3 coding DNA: TGTGCCAGCAGCGGCGGGACGGGGAACACTGAAGCTTTCTTT.

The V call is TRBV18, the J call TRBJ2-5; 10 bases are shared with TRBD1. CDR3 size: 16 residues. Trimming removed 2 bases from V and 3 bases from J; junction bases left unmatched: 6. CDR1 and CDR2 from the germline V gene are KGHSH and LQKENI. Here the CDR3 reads CASSPTLTGGEETQYF. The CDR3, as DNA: TGTGCCAGCTCACCAACGCTGACAGGGGGCGAAGAGACCCAGTACTTC.

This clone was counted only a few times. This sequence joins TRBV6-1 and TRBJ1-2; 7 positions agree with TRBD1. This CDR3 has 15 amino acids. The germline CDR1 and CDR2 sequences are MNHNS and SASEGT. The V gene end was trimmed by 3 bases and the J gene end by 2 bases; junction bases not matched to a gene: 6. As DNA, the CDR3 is TGTGCCAGCAGTGACCAGGGGGGAGCCAACTATGGCTACACCTTC. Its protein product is CASSDQGGANYGYTF.

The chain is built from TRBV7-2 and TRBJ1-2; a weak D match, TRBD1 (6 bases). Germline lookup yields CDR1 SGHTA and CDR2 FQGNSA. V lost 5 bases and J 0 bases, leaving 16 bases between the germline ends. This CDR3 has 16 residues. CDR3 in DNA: TGTGCCAGCAGCCCAGGGGCAGTAGATTCTAACTATGGCTACACCTTC. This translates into CASSPGAVDSNYGYTF.

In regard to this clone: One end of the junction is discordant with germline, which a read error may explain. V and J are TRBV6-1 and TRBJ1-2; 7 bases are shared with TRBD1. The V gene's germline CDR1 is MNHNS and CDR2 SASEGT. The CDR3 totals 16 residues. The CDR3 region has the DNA TGTGCCAGCAGTGAAGTAGCAGGGACAGTCTCTCAAAGTGGGCTCTTC. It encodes CASSEVAGTVSQSGLF.

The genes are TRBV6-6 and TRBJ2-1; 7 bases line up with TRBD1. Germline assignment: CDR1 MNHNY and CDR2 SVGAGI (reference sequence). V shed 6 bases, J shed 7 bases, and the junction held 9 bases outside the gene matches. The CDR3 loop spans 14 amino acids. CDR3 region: CASRSGTAENEQFF. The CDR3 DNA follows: TGTGCCAGCAGGTCCGGGACAGCAGAAAATGAGCAGTTCTTC.

DNA of the CDR3: TGTGCCATCAGTGCGGGACAGGCGTCCTACGAGCAGTACTTC. It specifies CAISAGQASYEQYF. The V and J genes are TRBV10-3 and TRBJ2-7, with TRBD1 identical over 8 bases. V dropped 4 bases and J dropped 1; count of bases not matched to a gene: 3. CDR1 is ENHRY, CDR2 SYGVKD, per germline. This CDR3 has 14 amino acids.

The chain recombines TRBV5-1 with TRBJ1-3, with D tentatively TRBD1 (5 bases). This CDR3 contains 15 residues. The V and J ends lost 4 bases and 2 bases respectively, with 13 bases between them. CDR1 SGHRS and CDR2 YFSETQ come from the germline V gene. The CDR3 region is CASSPVQGTGNTIYF. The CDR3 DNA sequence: TGCGCCAGCAGCCCCGTTCAGGGAACTGGAAACACCATATATTTT.

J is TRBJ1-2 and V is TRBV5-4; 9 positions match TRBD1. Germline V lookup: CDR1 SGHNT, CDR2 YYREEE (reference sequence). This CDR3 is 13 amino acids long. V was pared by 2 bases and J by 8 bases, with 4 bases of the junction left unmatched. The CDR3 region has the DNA TGTGCCAGCAGCTTACAGGGGGCTGGAGGCTACACCTTC. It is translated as CASSLQGAGGYTF.

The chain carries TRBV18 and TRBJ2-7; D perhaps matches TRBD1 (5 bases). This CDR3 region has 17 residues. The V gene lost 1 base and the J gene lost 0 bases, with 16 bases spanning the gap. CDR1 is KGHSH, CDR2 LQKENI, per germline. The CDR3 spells CASSPRPFTGSSYEQYF. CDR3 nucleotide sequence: TGTGCCAGCTCACCACGGCCCTTCACAGGAAGCTCCTACGAGCAGTACTTC.